This T cell receptor beta chain was recorded in a study of T cell responses to AZD1222 COVID-19 vaccine. The CDR3 has 15 residues. CDR1 is MGHRA and CDR2 is YSYEKL in the germline V gene. V was clipped by 4 bases and J by 3 bases; unmatched bases: 3. The data were produced by immunoSEQ multiplex PCR, yet TCRdb's version contains in-frame clones alone and is incomplete. The sample records 80,000 to 100,000 clones, 85% to 95% being singletons. The V and J genes are TRBV4-1 and TRBJ2-2; 9 bases match TRBD1. Here the sequenced sample was peripheral blood, taken on day 0 of AZD1222 vaccination. This TCR came from an adult in good health. As DNA, the CDR3 is TGCGCCAGCAGCCGAGACAGGGGGGACACCGGGGAGCTGTTTTTT. Encoded protein: CASSRDRGDTGELFF.